This T cell receptor (beta chain) was obtained from a study of shared clonotypes between healthy human individuals. The CDR3 length is 13 residues. Germline V gene lookup returns CDR1 MDHEN and CDR2 SYDVKM. With 6 bases removed from V and 1 base from J, the gap between germline ends came to 9 bases. Here immunoSEQ multiplex PCR was the method, and the copy in TCRdb shows in-frame clones only, minus some. The repertoire includes about 2.4 million clones, approximately 93% of them detected once, and about 0.38% sits in the top ten. The sequence came from a man aged 18-30 years in good health. Some clones in this sample may be carry-over from other donors' samples. Source material: naive CD4+ T cells from PBMCs. Subset in this sample: CD45RA+ positively selected. The chain uses TRBV28 and TRBJ1-2, with D unresolved. The CDR3 region has the DNA TGTGCCAGCAGGAGGACTCTTAACTATGGCTACACCTTC. This codes for CASRRTLNYGYTF.